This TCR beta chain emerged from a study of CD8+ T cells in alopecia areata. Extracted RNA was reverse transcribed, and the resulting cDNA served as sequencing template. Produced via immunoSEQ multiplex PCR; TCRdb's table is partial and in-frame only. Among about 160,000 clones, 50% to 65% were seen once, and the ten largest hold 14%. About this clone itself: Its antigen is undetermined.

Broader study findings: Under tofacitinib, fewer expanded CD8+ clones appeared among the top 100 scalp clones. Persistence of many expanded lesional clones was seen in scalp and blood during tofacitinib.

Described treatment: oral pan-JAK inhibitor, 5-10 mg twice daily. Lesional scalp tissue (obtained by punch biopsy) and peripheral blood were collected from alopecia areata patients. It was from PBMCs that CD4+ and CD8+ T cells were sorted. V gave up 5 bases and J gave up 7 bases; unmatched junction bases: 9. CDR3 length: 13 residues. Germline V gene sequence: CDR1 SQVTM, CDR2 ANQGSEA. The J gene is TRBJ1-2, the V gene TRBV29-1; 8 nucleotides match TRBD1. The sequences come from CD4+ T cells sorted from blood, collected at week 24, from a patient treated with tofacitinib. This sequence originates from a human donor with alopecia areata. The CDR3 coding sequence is TGCAGCGTTCTTCAGGGGGCCGTTGGTGGCTACACCTTC. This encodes CSVLQGAVGGYTF. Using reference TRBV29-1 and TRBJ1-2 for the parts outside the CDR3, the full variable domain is SAVISQKPSRDICQRGTSLTIQCQVDSQVTMMFWYRQQPGQSLTLIATANQGSEATYESGFVIDKFPISRPNLTFSTLTVSNMSPEDSSIYLCSVLQGAVGGYTFGSGTRLTVV.